Presented here are 22 T cell receptor beta chains from one specimen sequenced in a study of regulatory T cells in long-lasting Graves disease. Time point defined: persistent/refractory GD, antithyroid drugs over 5 years with positive TRAb. Researchers made the TCR library from RNA that was extracted from PBMCs. CDR3-region Arm-PCR and iRepertoire HTBI primers produced the TCR beta libraries. A single record per CDR3 protein comes from TCRdb applying MiXCR to the multiplex PCR reads. The sample holds 450,000 or so distinct CDR3 sequences, about 20% seen once. Specimen: peripheral blood mononuclear cells (PBMCs), collected when the disease was refractory, from a patient treated with antithyroid drugs. The receptors were gathered from a female donor with Graves disease.

Turning to this clonotype: This clone may be a read error of a much larger clone one base away. The V gene is TRBV6-1, the J gene TRBJ1-5; TRBD1 agrees at 9 bases. Unmatched junction bases numbered 10, after V lost 6 bases and J lost 7 bases. CDR3 length: 15 residues. Germline values: CDR1 MNHNS, CDR2 SASEGT. The CDR3: CASRAGTGRQQPQHF. DNA for the CDR3: TGTGCCAGCAGAGCCGGGACAGGGCGGCAACAGCCCCAGCATTTT.

This clonotype was detected once. This rearrangement joins TRBV28 to TRBJ2-3; 10 bases are shared with TRBD2. J was trimmed by 7 bases and V by 2 bases; bases with no gene match: 9. Germline values: CDR1 MDHEN, CDR2 SYDVKM. The CDR3 is 16 residues long. The CDR3 nucleotides read TGTGCCAGCAGTTTAGTCTCTAGCGGGAGTGTAAATACGCAGTATTTT. The encoded protein is CASSLVSSGSVNTQYF.

Note on this clonotype: It is likely a read error, because the conserved phenylalanine at the end of the CDR3 is missing. The V gene is TRBV19, the J gene TRBJ1-5, with D maybe TRBD1 (6 bases). The length of the CDR3 is 13 residues. V gave up 8 bases and J gave up 10 bases, with 18 bases separating them. Germline V gives CDR1 LNHDA, CDR2 SQIVND (reference sequence). The CDR3 nucleotides read TGTGCCAGTTCCCGGCAGGGGAGTGGCCCCCAGCATCTT. It encodes CASSRQGSGPQHL.

A few counts support this clonotype. The genes are TRBV18 and TRBJ1-1; perhaps TRBD1 as D (5 bases). In germline, CDR1 is KGHSH, CDR2 LQKENI. The CDR3 sequence is 17 residues long. With 3 bases removed from V and 1 base from J, the gap between germline ends came to 18 bases. The CDR3 DNA follows: TGTGCCAGCTCACCGGGGGTCGGAGGGGCCGGGAACACTGAAGCTTTCTTT. Translated: CASSPGVGGAGNTEAFF.

This clonotype was recorded at least ten times. The V call is TRBV27, the J call TRBJ2-7; D is unclear. Per the germline V gene, CDR1 is MNHEY and CDR2 is SMNVEV (reference sequence). The CDR3 has 11 residues. V lost 4 bases and J 0 bases, leaving 1 base between the germline ends. The CDR3 DNA is TGTGCCAGCAGTTCCTCCTACGAGCAGTACTTC. Its protein product is CASSSSYEQYF.

This clonotype was recorded many times. The chain employs TRBV28 and TRBJ1-1; no reliable D call. Trimming took off 6 bases at V and 6 bases at J, with 14 bases between the two ends. This CDR3 is 13 amino acids long. Germline loops: CDR1 MDHEN, CDR2 SYDVKM. The CDR3 sequence: CASSPRVSAEAFF. The CDR3 DNA sequence: TGTGCCAGCAGCCCCCGGGTCAGCGCTGAAGCTTTCTTT.

There are many counts of this clonotype. The rearrangement links TRBV11-2 to TRBJ2-7; TRBD1 is a possible D gene (6 bases). The V and J ends lost 2 bases and 2 bases respectively, with 13 bases between them. The CDR3 runs 15 residues. The germline V gene encodes CDR1 SGHAT and CDR2 FQNNGV. In DNA form, the CDR3 reads TGTGCCAGCAGCTTACAAGTCAGGGGAGCCTACGAGCAGTACTTC. Residues: CASSLQVRGAYEQYF.

This clonotype was counted between two and nine times. The J gene is TRBJ1-3, the V gene TRBV9; the match to TRBD1 covers 9 bases. J lost 2 bases, V lost 0 bases, and 9 bases had no gene match. This CDR3 has 18 amino acids. Germline V CDR1 and CDR2: SGDLS, YYNGEE. CDR3 in amino acids: CASSVASGTGRTGNTIYF. CDR3 DNA sequence: TGTGCCAGCAGCGTAGCCTCCGGGACAGGGAGGACTGGAAACACCATATATTTT.

This clonotype was observed at least ten times. The V and J genes are TRBV6-5 and TRBJ1-1, with D possibly being TRBD1 (5 bases). The V gene lost 0 bases and the J gene lost 10 bases, with 21 bases spanning the gap. Germline lookup yields CDR1 MNHEY and CDR2 SVGAGI. The CDR3 runs to 16 residues. In DNA form, the CDR3 reads TGTGCCAGCAGTTACTCGATTCGCTCGCCGGGGGATGGAGCTTTCTTT. Its translation is CASSYSIRSPGDGAFF.

The genes are TRBV7-3 and TRBJ2-3, with TRBD1 identical over 7 bases. With V trimmed by 4 bases and J by 4 bases, 8 bases remained unmatched. CDR3 size: 15 residues. Germline assignment: CDR1 SGHTA and CDR2 FQGTGA. DNA of the CDR3: TGTGCCAGCAGCTCGACAGGGCATGGCGCAGATACGCAGTATTTT. Protein sequence: CASSSTGHGADTQYF.

The chain couples TRBV2 to TRBJ2-5; no clear D gene. V shed 7 bases and J shed 0 bases, with 12 bases lying between them. Germline CDR1 reads SNHLY; CDR2 reads FYNNEI. The CDR3 is 14 residues long. The DNA for the CDR3 is TGTGCCAGCATTTCTGACCACTACCAAGAGACCCAGTACTTC. Translation: CASISDHYQETQYF.

This clonotype occurred many times. This chain connects TRBV2 to TRBJ1-2, with D unresolved. Germline V gene lookup returns CDR1 SNHLY and CDR2 FYNNEI. The V end was cut by 3 bases, the J end by 4 bases, with 12 bases between. The CDR3 consists of 14 residues. CDR3 DNA: TGTGCCAGCAGTGATGGGGATCGCGGCTATGGCTACACCTTC. Translation: CASSDGDRGYGYTF.

Regarding this clonotype: This may come from a read error, since a much larger clone is one base off. This chain uses TRBV2 with TRBJ1-1; D unclear. The CDR3 consists of 14 residues. Trimming took off 4 bases at V and 6 bases at J, with 15 bases between the two ends. The germline gives CDR1 SNHLY, CDR2 FYNNEI. The CDR3 DNA follows: TGTGCCAGCAGTGTAGGCAGGTGGTTAGCTGAAGCTTTCTTT. Its protein product is CASSVGRWLAEAFF.

This clonotype has just a few counts. This chain joins TRBV28 and TRBJ2-3; either TRBD1 or TRBD2 may fit D (5 bases each). Trimming pared 3 bases from V and 6 bases from J, leaving 16 bases between. CDR3 length equals 15 residues. Germline V gene lookup returns CDR1 MDHEN and CDR2 SYDVKM. The CDR3 coding sequence is TGTGCCAGCAGTTTCGAGGGGAGCCTTTTGGATACGCAGTATTTT. It is translated as CASSFEGSLLDTQYF.

This clonotype was seen only a few times. The rearrangement uses TRBV3-1 and TRBJ1-5, with 9 bases identical to TRBD1. Looked up from germline, CDR1 is LGHDT and CDR2 is YNNKEL (reference sequence). J was trimmed by 5 bases and V by 4 bases; bases with no gene match: 6. The CDR3 has 15 amino acids. This CDR3 is CASSPRDREDQPQHF. The CDR3 region has the DNA TGTGCCAGCAGCCCCCGGGACAGGGAGGATCAGCCCCAGCATTTT.

The chain couples TRBV19 to TRBJ2-6; no clear D. The CDR3 covers 16 residues. Deletions cut 4 bases from V and 0 bases from J, with 10 bases between. Germline V gene sequence: CDR1 LNHDA, CDR2 SQIVND (reference sequence). CDR3 region: CASSNKLVSGANVLTF. The CDR3 coding sequence is TGTGCCAGTAGTAACAAGCTAGTCTCTGGGGCCAACGTCCTGACTTTC.

This clonotype appeared many times. V gene TRBV27 combines with J gene TRBJ1-6; TRBD1 aligns across 7 bases. The V gene end was trimmed by 5 bases and the J gene end by 7 bases; junction bases not matched to a gene: 8. The length of the CDR3 is 15 residues. CDR1 and CDR2 (germline): MNHEY, SMNVEV (reference sequence). The CDR3 DNA sequence: TGTGCCAGCAGTGACTACAGGGGCAGCAATTCACCCCTCCACTTT. Translating it yields CASSDYRGSNSPLHF.

This clonotype has ten or more counts. The chain links TRBV6-1 to TRBJ1-5; D may be TRBD1 (5 bases). V lost 6 bases to trimming and J lost 4 bases, with 13 bases between them. This CDR3 contains 14 residues. Germline V lookup: CDR1 MNHNS, CDR2 SASEGT. The CDR3 loop reads CASSPRRTNQPQHF. As DNA, the CDR3 is TGTGCCAGCAGCCCCAGGCGGACAAATCAGCCCCAGCATTTT.

This clonotype was found many times. The CDR3 loop reads CASSLGRDYGYTF. The CDR3 nucleotides read TGTGCCAGCAGCTTGGGGAGGGACTATGGCTACACCTTC. The chain has TRBV7-9 and TRBJ1-2; unclear D gene. Between the trimmed V and J ends, which lost 3 bases and 3 bases, there was a span of 8 bases. The CDR3 totals 13 residues. The germline CDR1 and CDR2 sequences are SEHNR and FQNEAQ (reference sequence).

This clonotype was seen ten or more times. The chain is built from TRBV6-1 and TRBJ1-6; 9 positions agree with TRBD1. CDR1 and CDR2 (germline): MNHNS, SASEGT. The CDR3 sequence is 17 residues long. V was clipped by 5 bases and J by 10 bases; unmatched bases: 15. CDR3 protein: CASSQNGGTGIQSPLHF. CDR3 nucleotides: TGTGCCAGCAGTCAAAACGGAGGGACAGGGATACAGTCACCCCTCCACTTT.

This clonotype was found many times. The V and J genes are TRBV20-1 and TRBJ2-2, with D possibly being TRBD1 (5 bases). Trimming cost V 0 bases and J 7 bases, with 12 bases left between them. The germline gives CDR1 DFQATT, CDR2 SNEGSKA (reference sequence). This CDR3 is 14 amino acids long. The DNA for the CDR3 is TGCAGTGCTAGAGATGTCGCGCAGGGCGGGGAGCTGTTTTTT. As protein: CSARDVAQGGELFF.

Ten or more counts support this clonotype. The chain couples TRBV28 to TRBJ1-1; D unresolved. The V gene's germline CDR1 is MDHEN and CDR2 SYDVKM. The CDR3 runs 12 residues. Deletions cut 5 bases from V and 6 bases from J, with 10 bases between. The CDR3 sequence is CASSPWAAEAFF. The CDR3 DNA reads as TGTGCCAGCAGTCCGTGGGCGGCTGAAGCTTTCTTT.